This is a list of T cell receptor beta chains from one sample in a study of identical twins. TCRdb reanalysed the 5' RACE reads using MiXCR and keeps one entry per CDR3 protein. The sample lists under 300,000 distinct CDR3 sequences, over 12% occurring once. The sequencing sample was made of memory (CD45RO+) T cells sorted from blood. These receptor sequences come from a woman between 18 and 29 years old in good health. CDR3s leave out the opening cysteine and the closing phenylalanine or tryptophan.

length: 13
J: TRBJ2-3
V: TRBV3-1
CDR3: ASSQNGRDEYTQY

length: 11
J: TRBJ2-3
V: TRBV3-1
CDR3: ASSPPGEHTQY

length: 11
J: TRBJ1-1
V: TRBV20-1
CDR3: SAPATGSGEAF

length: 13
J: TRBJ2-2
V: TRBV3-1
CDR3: ASSQSGGNTGELF

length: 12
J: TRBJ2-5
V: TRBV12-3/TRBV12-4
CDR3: ASSSREPAGTQY

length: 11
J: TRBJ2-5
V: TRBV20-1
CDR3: SASDRGWETQY

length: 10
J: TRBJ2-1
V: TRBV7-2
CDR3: ASSLDWGEQF

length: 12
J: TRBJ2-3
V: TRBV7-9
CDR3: ASSLHRSTDTQY

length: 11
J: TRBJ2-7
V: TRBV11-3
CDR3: ASMGTGIHEQY

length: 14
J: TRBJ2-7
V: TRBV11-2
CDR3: ASSLEASGRGYEQY

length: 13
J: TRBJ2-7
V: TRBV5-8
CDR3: ASSFLQKSSYEQY

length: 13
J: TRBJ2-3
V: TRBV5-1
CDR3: ASSLTGPPEDTQY

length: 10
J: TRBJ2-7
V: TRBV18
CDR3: ASAPGLNEQY

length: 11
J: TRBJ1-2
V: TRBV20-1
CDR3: SAGFYGAHGYT

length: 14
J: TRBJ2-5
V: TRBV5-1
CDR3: ASSLLLAGGTETQY

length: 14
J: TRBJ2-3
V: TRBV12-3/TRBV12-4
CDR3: ASSNPGGGGPDTQY

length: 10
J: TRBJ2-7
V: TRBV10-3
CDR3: ATTNGGPGKH

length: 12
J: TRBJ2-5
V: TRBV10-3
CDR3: AISESRHQETQY

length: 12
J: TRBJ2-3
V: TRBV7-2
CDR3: ASTPQGGMDTQY

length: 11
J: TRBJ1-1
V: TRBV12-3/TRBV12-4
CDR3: ASSRLRETEAF

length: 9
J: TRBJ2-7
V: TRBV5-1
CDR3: ASSNLNEQY

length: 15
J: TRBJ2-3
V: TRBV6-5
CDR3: ASSYVGREGPTDTQY

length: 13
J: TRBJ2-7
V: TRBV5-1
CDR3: ASSLGLGSSYEQY

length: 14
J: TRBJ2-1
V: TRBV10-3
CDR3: AISGLTSGIDNEQF

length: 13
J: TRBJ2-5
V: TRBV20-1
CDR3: SASFGLGRQETQY

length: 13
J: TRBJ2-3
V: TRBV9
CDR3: ASSPGSGGGDTQY

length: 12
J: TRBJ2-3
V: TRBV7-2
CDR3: ASSLLLSADTQY

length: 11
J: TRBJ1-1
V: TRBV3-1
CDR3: ASSQMGFVEAF

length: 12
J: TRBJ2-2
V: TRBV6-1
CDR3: ASSEAFESGELF

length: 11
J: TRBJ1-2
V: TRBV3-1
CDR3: ASSQGLNYGYT

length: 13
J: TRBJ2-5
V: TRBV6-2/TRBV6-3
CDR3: ASGSSGRALETQY

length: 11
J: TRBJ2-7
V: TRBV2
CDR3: ASGPRDAYEQY

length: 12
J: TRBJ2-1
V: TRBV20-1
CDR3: SASPGQGTLKQF

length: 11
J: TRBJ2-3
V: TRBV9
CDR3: ASSVEEVDTQY

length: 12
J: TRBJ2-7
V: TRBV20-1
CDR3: SARDIRRDYEQY

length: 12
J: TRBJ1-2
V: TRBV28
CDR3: ASRDTRILYGYT

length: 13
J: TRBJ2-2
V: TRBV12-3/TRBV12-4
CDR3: ASSLIRADTGELF

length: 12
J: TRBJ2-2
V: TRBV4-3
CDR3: ASSQVGAVGELF

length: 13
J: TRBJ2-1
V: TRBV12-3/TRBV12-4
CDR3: ASSLRYSSYNEQF

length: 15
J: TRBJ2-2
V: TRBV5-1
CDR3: ASSFQGGIANTGELF

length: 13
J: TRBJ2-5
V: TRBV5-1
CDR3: ASSLLAGGPKTQY

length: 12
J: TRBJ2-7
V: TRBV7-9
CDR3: ASSFEWGPYEQY

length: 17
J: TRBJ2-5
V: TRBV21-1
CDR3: ASSGRASSVSVVKETQY

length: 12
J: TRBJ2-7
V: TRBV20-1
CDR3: SARAMGALYEQY

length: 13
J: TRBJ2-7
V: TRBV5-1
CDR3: ASSLVGAGVNEQY

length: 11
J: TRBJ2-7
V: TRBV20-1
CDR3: SAGTLGGYEQY

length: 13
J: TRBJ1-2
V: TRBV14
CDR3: ASSPRELEVYGYT

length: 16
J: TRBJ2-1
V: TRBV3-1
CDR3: ASSQDESSVRTNNEQF

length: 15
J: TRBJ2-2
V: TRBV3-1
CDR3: ASTSRTSGGTTGELF

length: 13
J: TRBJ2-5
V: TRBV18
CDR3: ASSPPSGQTETQY

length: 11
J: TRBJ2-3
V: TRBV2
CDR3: ASNLAATDTQY

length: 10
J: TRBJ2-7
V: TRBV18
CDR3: ASSPRGFEQY

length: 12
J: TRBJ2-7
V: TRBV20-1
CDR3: SARAPTATYEQY

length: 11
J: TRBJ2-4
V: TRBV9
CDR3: ASSEDGGDIQY

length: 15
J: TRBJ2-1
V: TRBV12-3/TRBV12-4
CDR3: ASSPPGLAGGWNEQF

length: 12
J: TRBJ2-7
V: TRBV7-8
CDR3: ASSVGTGIYEQY

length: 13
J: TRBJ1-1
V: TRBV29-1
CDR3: SSPRDTRQNTEAF

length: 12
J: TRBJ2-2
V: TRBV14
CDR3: ASSQESITGELF